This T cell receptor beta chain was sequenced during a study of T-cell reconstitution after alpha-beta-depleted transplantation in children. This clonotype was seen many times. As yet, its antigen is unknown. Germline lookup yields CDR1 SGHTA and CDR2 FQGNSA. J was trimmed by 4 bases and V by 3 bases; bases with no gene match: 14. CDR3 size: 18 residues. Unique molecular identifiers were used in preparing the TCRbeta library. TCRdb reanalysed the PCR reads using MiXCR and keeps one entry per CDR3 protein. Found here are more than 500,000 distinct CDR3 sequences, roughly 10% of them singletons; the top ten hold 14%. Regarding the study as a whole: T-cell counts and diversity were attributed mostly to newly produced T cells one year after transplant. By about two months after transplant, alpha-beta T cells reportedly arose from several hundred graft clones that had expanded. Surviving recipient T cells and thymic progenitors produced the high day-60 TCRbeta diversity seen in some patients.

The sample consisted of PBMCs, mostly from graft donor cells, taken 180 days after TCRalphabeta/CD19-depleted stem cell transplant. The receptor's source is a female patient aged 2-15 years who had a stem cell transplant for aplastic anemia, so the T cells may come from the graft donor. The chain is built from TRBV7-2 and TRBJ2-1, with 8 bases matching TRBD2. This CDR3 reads CASSFLGPGGPAYNEQFF. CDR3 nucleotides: TGTGCCAGCAGCTTTCTTGGTCCGGGAGGGCCGGCATACAATGAGCAGTTCTTC.